One T cell receptor (beta chain) is described in this entry. This sample was included in a study of CD8 T cells in Susac syndrome. CDR1 MNHEY and CDR2 SMNVEV come from the germline V gene (reference sequence). Trimming took 1 base from V and 5 from J, leaving 8 bases between them. The CDR3 consists of 13 residues. An amount of RNA that ranged from roughly 0.45 to 1 ug was reverse transcribed with random hexamers. In TCRdb, the immunoSEQ multiplex PCR reads were re-called with MiXCR into one record per CDR3 protein. In the table there are almost 450,000 distinct CDR3 sequences, roughly 85% of which are singletons.

The origin of this receptor is a human donor with multiple sclerosis. The chain combines TRBV27 with TRBJ2-5; D ambiguous. Sequencing was carried out using CD8+ T cells from PBMCs. The CDR3 protein is CASSLFPTETQYF. In DNA, the CDR3 is TGTGCCAGCAGTTTATTTCCGACGGAGACCCAGTACTTC.